The 19 T cell receptor beta chains in this list originate from one sample, sequenced in a study of blood T cell repertoires in COVID-19. TCRdb's copy holds only in-frame clones and misses some; the assay was immunoSEQ multiplex PCR. This table holds about 160,000 clones, roughly 80% found once. Sequencing was performed on peripheral blood. The receptors were sampled from a man in his 70s with acute or convalescent COVID-19.

Comments on this clone: A much larger clone sits a single nucleotide away, making a read error possible. The gene calls are TRBV25-1 and TRBJ1-6, with D possibly being TRBD1 (5 bases). Germline assignment: CDR1 MGHDK and CDR2 SYGVNS. The V end lost 4 bases, the J end lost 9 bases, and 16 bases lay between the germline ends. This CDR3 is built from 15 residues. CDR3 coding DNA: TGTGCCAGCAGTGGGCTGGCGGGGGGGGGTTCACCCCTCCACTTT. It translates to CASSGLAGGGSPLHF.

The chain uses TRBV28 and TRBJ2-7; 7 nucleotides match TRBD1. The CDR3 is made up of 17 amino acids. V gave up 2 bases and J gave up 2 bases; unmatched junction bases: 12. Germline V CDR1 and CDR2: MDHEN, SYDVKM. CDR3 DNA: TGTGCCAGCAGTTTAAAGCCCGGGACAGTGGAAGCCTACGAGCAGTACTTC. Protein: CASSLKPGTVEAYEQYF.

This sequence joins TRBV10-3 and TRBJ1-6; D is unclear. CDR1 ENHRY and CDR2 SYGVKD come from the germline V gene. The CDR3 has 14 residues. The V end lost 4 bases, the J end lost 7 bases, and 11 bases lay between the germline ends. The CDR3 reads CAISVGEINSPLHF. In DNA form, the CDR3 reads TGTGCCATCAGTGTCGGTGAGATCAATTCACCCCTCCACTTT.

This clone was picked up one time. The chain links TRBV7-9 to TRBJ2-5, with D possibly TRBD2 on 5 matching bases. V lost 3 bases and J 2 bases, leaving 10 bases between the germline ends. There are 14 residues in the CDR3. The germline CDR1 and CDR2 sequences are SEHNR and FQNEAQ (reference sequence). As DNA, the CDR3 is TGTGCCAGCAGCTTCGGACGGGGACAAGAGACCCAGTACTTC. This encodes CASSFGRGQETQYF.

This clone was picked up a small number of times. The V and J genes are TRBV5-1 and TRBJ2-2; 8 bases are a match to TRBD2. Germline assignment: CDR1 SGHRS and CDR2 YFSETQ. The CDR3 runs 16 residues. The J segment lost 4 bases and the V segment lost 4 bases, leaving 9 bases of the junction unmatched. The CDR3 region is CASSPGGGASTGELFF. The CDR3 region has the DNA TGCGCCAGCAGCCCGGGGGGGGGCGCGAGCACCGGGGAGCTGTTTTTT.

The J gene is TRBJ2-1, the V gene TRBV28; TRBD2 is a possible D gene (5 bases). Per germline, CDR1 MDHEN and CDR2 SYDVKM. The CDR3 runs to 15 residues. V was trimmed by 3 bases and J by 1 base, leaving 10 bases between them. CDR3 sequence reads: CASSFATGSYNEQFF. The CDR3 DNA sequence: TGTGCCAGCAGTTTTGCAACGGGGTCCTACAATGAGCAGTTCTTC.

The chain recombines TRBV6-5 with TRBJ1-1, with D possibly TRBD1 on 6 matching bases. CDR1 is MNHEY and CDR2 is SVGAGI in the germline V gene. This CDR3 has 14 residues. The V gene lost 7 bases and the J gene lost 5 bases, with 17 bases spanning the gap. The chain's CDR3 is CASITGGADTEAFF. Written as DNA, the CDR3 is TGTGCCAGCATCACGGGGGGGGCAGATACTGAAGCTTTCTTT.

The CDR3 DNA is TGTGCCAGCAGCGCATACGAGTATGGCTACACCTTC. Its protein is CASSAYEYGYTF. The rearrangement uses TRBV11-2 and TRBJ1-2; D gene unclear. Germline CDR1 and CDR2: SGHAT and FQNNGV. V was cut by 5 bases and J by 5 bases, with 9 bases left in between. CDR3 size: 12 residues. Using reference TRBV11-2 and TRBJ1-2 for the parts outside the CDR3, the full variable domain is EAGVAQSPRYKIIEKRQSVAFWCNPISGHATLYWYQQILGQGPKLLIQFQNNGVVDDSQLPKDRFSAERLKGVDSTLKIQPAKLEDSAVYLCASSAYEYGYTFGSGTRLTVV.

The chain joins TRBV16 to TRBJ1-1; no clear D gene. This CDR3 spans 13 amino acids. Germline CDR1 reads KGHSY; CDR2 reads FQNENV. Trimming removed 3 bases from V and 0 bases from J, with 5 bases in between. The CDR3 region is CASSQFMNTEAFF. In DNA, the CDR3 is TGTGCCAGCAGCCAGTTCATGAACACTGAAGCTTTCTTT.

This chain uses TRBV18 with TRBJ2-5, with D unresolved. Germline CDR1 and CDR2: KGHSH and LQKENI. This CDR3 has 13 amino acids. Trimming stripped 6 bases from V and 5 bases from J, with 13 bases between. The CDR3 reads CASSPKTGETQYF. For the CDR3, the DNA is TGTGCCAGCTCCCCTAAGACCGGGGAGACCCAGTACTTC.

The gene calls are TRBV20-1 and TRBJ2-5; 9 bases are shared with TRBD2. V lost 6 bases, J lost 5 bases, and 1 base stayed unmatched. Per the germline V gene, CDR1 is DFQATT and CDR2 is SNEGSKA (reference sequence). The CDR3 extends over 11 amino acids. The CDR3 region is CSATSGETQYF. In DNA, the CDR3 is TGCAGTGCAACTAGCGGGGAGACCCAGTACTTC.

V and J are TRBV6-2 or TRBV6-3 and TRBJ2-7, with a weak D call TRBD2 (6 bases). Germline-derived CDR1 and CDR2 are MNHEY and SVGEGT. The CDR3 consists of 16 residues. V dropped 0 bases and J dropped 5 bases, with 17 bases sitting between them. CDR3 sequence: CASSYSLRDLRDEQYF. The CDR3 DNA sequence: TGTGCCAGCAGTTACTCTTTGCGGGACCTTCGGGACGAGCAGTACTTC.

The sample holds one count of this clone. The chain is built from TRBV20-1 and TRBJ1-5; TRBD1 might be the D (5 bases). Trimming removed 3 bases from V and 4 bases from J, with 10 bases in between. Germline V gene sequence: CDR1 DFQATT, CDR2 SNEGSKA (reference sequence). The CDR3 loop spans 13 amino acids. DNA of the CDR3: TGCAGTGCTAGTCAGGGAATTAATCAGCCCCAGCATTTT. Amino acids: CSASQGINQPQHF.

The J gene is TRBJ2-3, the V gene TRBV5-6; TRBD2 matches at 12 bases. The J segment lost 1 base and the V segment lost 3 bases, leaving 3 bases of the junction unmatched. This CDR3 contains 16 residues. The germline V gene encodes CDR1 SGHDT and CDR2 YYEEEE. CDR3 DNA: TGTGCCAGCAGCTCCGGACTAGCGGGACGCACAGATACGCAGTATTTT. Amino acids: CASSSGLAGRTDTQYF.

The chain has TRBV18 and TRBJ1-2; D might be TRBD1 (6 bases). The CDR3 is 15 residues long. V lost 4 bases to trimming and J lost 4 bases, with 16 bases between them. In germline, CDR1 is KGHSH, CDR2 LQKENI. CDR3 region: CASSLSGQGGYGYTF. The CDR3 DNA reads as TGTGCCAGCTCACTAAGCGGACAAGGGGGCTATGGCTACACCTTC.

The J gene is TRBJ2-7, the V gene TRBV7-9, with a possible D match to TRBD1 (5 bases). Germline V CDR1 and CDR2: SEHNR, FQNEAQ (reference sequence). V was pared by 5 bases and J by 1 base, with 12 bases between. This CDR3 has 14 residues. The CDR3 coding sequence is TGTGCCAGCAGCCCACTAAGGGGTTCCTACGAGCAGTACTTC. Its protein is CASSPLRGSYEQYF.

This chain links TRBV19 with TRBJ1-6, with TRBD1 matching over 9 bases. Germline assignment: CDR1 LNHDA and CDR2 SQIVND (reference sequence). V lost 9 bases, J lost 7 bases, and 4 bases stayed unmatched. CDR3 length: 13 residues. This CDR3 is CASRTGDNSPLHF. The DNA for the CDR3 is TGTGCCAGCCGGACAGGGGACAATTCACCCCTCCACTTT.

The chain employs TRBV6-2 or TRBV6-3 and TRBJ1-5; D not resolved. The germline V gene has CDR1 MNHEY and CDR2 SVGEGT. V shed 2 bases and J shed 6 bases, with 5 bases lying between them. The CDR3 contains 12 residues. The CDR3 sequence: CASSYGSQPQHF. The CDR3 nucleotides read TGTGCCAGCAGTTACGGGAGTCAGCCCCAGCATTTT.

Only one count was recorded for this clone. The J gene is TRBJ1-5, the V gene TRBV6-2 or TRBV6-3; D is possibly TRBD1 (5 bases). Germline CDR1 is MNHEY and CDR2 is SVGEGT. V lost 5 bases, J lost 0 bases, and 14 bases lay in between. CDR3 size: 16 residues. The CDR3 bases are TGTGCCAGCAGTCTCCCGACAGAGACTAGCAATCAGCCCCAGCATTTT. The encoded protein is CASSLPTETSNQPQHF.